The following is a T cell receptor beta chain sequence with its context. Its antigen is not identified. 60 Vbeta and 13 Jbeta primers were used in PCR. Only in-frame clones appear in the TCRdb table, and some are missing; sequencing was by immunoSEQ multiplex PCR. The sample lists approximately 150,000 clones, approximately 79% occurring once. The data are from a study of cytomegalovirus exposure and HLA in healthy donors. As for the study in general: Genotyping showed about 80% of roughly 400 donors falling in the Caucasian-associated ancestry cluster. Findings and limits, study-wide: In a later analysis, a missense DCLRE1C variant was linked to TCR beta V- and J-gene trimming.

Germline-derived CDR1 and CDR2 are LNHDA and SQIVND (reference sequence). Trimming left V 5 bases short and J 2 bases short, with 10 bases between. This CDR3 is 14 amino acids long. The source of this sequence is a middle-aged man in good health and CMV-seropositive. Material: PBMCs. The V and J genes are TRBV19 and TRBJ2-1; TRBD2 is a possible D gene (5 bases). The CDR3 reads CASSYGSAYNEQFF. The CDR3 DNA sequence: TGTGCCAGTAGTTATGGGAGCGCCTACAATGAGCAGTTCTTC.